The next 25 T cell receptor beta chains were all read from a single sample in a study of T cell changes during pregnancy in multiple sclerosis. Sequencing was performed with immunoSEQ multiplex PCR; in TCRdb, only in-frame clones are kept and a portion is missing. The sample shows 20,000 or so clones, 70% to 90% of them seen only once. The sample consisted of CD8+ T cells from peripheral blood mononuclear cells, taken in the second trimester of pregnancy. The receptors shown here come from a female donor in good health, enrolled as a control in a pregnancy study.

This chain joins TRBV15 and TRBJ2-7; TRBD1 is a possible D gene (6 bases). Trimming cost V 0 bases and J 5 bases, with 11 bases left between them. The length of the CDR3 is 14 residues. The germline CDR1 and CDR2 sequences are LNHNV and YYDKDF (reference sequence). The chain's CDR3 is CATSREQGRNEQYF. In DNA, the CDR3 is TGTGCCACCAGCAGAGAACAGGGTCGTAACGAGCAGTACTTC.

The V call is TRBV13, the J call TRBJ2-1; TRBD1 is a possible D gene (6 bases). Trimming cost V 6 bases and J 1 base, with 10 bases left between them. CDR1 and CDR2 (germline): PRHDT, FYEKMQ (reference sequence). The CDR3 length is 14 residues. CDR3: CASSPDRSYNEQFF. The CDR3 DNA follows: TGTGCCAGCAGTCCCGACAGGTCCTACAATGAGCAGTTCTTC.

CDR3: CASSPTVDNEQFF. The CDR3 coding sequence is TGTGCCAGCAGCCCTACTGTCGACAATGAGCAGTTCTTC. The V gene is TRBV7-9, the J gene TRBJ2-1; D remains ambiguous. CDR3 size: 13 residues. Per the germline V gene, CDR1 is SEHNR and CDR2 is FQNEAQ (reference sequence). Trimming took off 5 bases at V and 5 bases at J, with 10 bases between the two ends. The full variable domain, its missing parts supplied by reference TRBV7-9 and TRBJ2-1, is DTGVSQNPRHKITKRGQNVTFRCDPISEHNRLYWYRQTLGQGPEFLTYFQNEAQLEKSRLLSDRFSAERPKGSFSTLEIQRTEQGDSAMYLCASSPTVDNEQFFGPGTRLTVL.

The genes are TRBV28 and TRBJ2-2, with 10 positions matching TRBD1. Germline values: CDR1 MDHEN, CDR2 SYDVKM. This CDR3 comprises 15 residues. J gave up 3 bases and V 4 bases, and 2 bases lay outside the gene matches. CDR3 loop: CASSSGTGDTGELFF. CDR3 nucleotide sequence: TGTGCCAGCAGTTCGGGGACAGGGGACACCGGGGAGCTGTTTTTT.

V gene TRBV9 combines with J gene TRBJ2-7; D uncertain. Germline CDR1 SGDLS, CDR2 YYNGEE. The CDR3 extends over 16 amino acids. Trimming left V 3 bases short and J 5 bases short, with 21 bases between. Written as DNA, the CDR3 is TGTGCCAGCAGCGCCCCCGGTGGCGATTGGGCTAACGAGCAGTACTTC. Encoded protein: CASSAPGGDWANEQYF.

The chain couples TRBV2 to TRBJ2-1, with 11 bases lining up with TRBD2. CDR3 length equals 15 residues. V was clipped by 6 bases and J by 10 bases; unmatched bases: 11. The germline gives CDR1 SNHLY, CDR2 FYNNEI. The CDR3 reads CASRSPGLADMEQFF. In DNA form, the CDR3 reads TGTGCCAGCAGGTCCCCGGGACTAGCGGATATGGAGCAGTTCTTC.

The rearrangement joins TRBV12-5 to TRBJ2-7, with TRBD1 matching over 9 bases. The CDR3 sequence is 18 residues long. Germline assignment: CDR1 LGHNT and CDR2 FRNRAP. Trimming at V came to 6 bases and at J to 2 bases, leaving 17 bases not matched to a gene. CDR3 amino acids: CASGLPTARDRATYEQYF. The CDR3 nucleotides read TGTGCTAGTGGCCTCCCTACTGCCCGGGACAGGGCTACCTACGAGCAGTACTTC.

The CDR3 is CASSLAGRNSPLHF. DNA of the CDR3: TGTGCCAGCAGCTTAGCGGGGCGGAATTCACCCCTCCACTTT. V usage is TRBV7-9 and J usage is TRBJ1-6; tentatively, D is TRBD1 (5 bases). In germline, CDR1 is SEHNR, CDR2 FQNEAQ (reference sequence). Trimming left V 0 bases short and J 7 bases short, with 7 bases between. This CDR3 is 14 amino acids long. Full variable domain (rest looked up from reference TRBV7-9 and TRBJ1-6): DTGVSQNPRHKITKRGQNVTFRCDPISEHNRLYWYRQTLGQGPEFLTYFQNEAQLEKSRLLSDRFSAERPKGSFSTLEIQRTEQGDSAMYLCASSLAGRNSPLHFGNGTRLTVT.

CDR3 coding DNA: TGTGCCAGCAGCTTTCGGGTCCTCGGCTACACCTTC. Translation gives CASSFRVLGYTF. The V and J genes are TRBV5-6 and TRBJ1-2; D not resolved. The CDR3 is 12 residues long. Looked up from germline, CDR1 is SGHDT and CDR2 is YYEEEE. V gave up 2 bases and J gave up 8 bases, with 10 bases separating them.

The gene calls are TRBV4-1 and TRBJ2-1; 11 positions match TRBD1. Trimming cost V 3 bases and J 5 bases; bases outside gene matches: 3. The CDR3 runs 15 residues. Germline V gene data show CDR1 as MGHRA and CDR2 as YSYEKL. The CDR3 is CASSHPGQGDNEQFF. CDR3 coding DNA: TGCGCCAGCAGCCATCCGGGACAGGGGGACAATGAGCAGTTCTTC.

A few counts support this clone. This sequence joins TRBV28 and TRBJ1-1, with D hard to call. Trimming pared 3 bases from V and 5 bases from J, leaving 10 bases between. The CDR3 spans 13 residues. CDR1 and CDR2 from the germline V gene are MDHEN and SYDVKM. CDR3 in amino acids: CASSFRGRTEAFF. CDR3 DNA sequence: TGTGCCAGCAGTTTCCGAGGTCGTACTGAAGCTTTCTTT. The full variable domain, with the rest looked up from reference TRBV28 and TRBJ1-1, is DVKVTQSSRYLVKRTGEKVFLECVQDMDHENMFWYRQDPGLGLRLIYFSYDVKMKEKGDIPEGYSVSREKKERFSLILESASTNQTSMYLCASSFRGRTEAFFGQGTRLTVV.

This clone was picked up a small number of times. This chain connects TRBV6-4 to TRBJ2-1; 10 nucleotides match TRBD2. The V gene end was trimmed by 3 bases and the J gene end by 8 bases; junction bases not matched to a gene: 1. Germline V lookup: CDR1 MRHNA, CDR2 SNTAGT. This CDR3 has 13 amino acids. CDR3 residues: CASSEGTSDEQFF. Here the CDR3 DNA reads TGTGCCAGCAGTGAAGGGACTAGCGATGAGCAGTTCTTC.

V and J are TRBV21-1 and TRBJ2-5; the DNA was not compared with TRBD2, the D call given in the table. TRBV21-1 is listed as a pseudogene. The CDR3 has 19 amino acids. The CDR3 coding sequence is TGTGCCAGCAGCAAAATTGTGGCGGGACCTCGGCGGGGGATTGAGACCCAGTACTTC. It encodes CASSKIVAGPRRGIETQYF.

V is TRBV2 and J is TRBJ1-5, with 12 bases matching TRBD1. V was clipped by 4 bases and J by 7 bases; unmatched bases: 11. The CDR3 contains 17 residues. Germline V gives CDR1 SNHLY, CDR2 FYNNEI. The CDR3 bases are TGTGCCAGCAGTGTAAGGGACAGGGGGCTATCGGGACAGCCCCAGCATTTT. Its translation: CASSVRDRGLSGQPQHF. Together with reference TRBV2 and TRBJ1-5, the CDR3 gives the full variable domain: EPEVTQTPSHQVTQMGQEVILRCVPISNHLYFYWYRQILGQKVEFLVSFYNNEISEKSEIFDDQFSVERPDGSNFTLKIRSTKLEDSAMYFCASSVRDRGLSGQPQHFGDGTRLSIL.

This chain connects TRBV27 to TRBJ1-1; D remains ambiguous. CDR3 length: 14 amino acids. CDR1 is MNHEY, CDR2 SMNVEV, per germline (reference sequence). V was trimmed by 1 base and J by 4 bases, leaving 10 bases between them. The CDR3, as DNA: TGTGCCAGCAGTTTATATCCGGGGAGCACTGAAGCTTTCTTT. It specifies CASSLYPGSTEAFF.

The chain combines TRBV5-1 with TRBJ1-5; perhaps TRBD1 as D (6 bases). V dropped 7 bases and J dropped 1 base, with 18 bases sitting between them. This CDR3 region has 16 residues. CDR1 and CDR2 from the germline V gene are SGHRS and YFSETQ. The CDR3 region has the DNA TGCGCCAGCCGAGGCGGGGGGGCGTTGAGCAATCAGCCCCAGCATTTT. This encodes CASRGGGALSNQPQHF.

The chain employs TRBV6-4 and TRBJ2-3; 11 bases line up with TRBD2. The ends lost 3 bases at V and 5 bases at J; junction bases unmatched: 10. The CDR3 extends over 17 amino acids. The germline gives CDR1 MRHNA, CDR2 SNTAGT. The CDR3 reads CASSENIAGGPEDTQYF. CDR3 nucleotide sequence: TGTGCCAGCAGTGAGAATATAGCGGGAGGGCCGGAAGATACGCAGTATTTT.

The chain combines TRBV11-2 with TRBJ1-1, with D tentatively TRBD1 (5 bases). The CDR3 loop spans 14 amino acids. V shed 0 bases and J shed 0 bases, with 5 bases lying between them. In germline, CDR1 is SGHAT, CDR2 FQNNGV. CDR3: CASSLEGVNTEAFF. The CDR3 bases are TGTGCCAGCAGCTTAGAAGGGGTGAACACTGAAGCTTTCTTT.

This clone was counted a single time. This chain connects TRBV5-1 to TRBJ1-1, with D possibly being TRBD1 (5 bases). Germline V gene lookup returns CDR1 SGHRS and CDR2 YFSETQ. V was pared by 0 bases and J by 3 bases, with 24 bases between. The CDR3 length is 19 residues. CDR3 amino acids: CASSLARVTGEGGYTEAFF. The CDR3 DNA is TGCGCCAGCAGCTTGGCCAGGGTTACGGGGGAGGGAGGATACACTGAAGCTTTCTTT.

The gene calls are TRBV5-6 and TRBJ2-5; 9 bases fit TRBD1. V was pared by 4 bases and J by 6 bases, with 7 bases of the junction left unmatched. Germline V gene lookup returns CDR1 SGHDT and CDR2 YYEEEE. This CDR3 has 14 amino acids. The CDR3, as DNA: TGTGCCAGCAGCCCACGACAGGGGGAAAAGACCCAGTACTTC. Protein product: CASSPRQGEKTQYF.

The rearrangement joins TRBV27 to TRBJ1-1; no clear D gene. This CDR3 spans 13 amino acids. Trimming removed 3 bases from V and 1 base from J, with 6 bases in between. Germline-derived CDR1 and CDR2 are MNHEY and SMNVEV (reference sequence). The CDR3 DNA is TGTGCCAGCAGTTTGAACGGGAACACTGAAGCTTTCTTT. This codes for CASSLNGNTEAFF.

The CDR3 sequence is CAIRETGGNTEAFF. In DNA form, the CDR3 reads TGTGCCATCAGGGAGACAGGGGGGAACACTGAAGCTTTCTTT. The genes are TRBV10-3 and TRBJ1-1, with 9 bases aligning to TRBD1. With V trimmed by 6 bases and J by 1 base, 3 bases remained unmatched. Germline V gene sequence: CDR1 ENHRY, CDR2 SYGVKD. This CDR3 spans 14 amino acids.

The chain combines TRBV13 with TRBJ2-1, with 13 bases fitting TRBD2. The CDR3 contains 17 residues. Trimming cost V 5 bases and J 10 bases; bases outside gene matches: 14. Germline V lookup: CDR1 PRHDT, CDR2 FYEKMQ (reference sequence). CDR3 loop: CASSTRLAGGIGAEQFF. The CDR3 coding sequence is TGTGCCAGCAGCACACGACTAGCGGGAGGTATAGGCGCCGAGCAGTTCTTC. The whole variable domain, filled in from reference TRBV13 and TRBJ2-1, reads AAGVIQSPRHLIKEKRETATLKCYPIPRHDTVYWYQQGPGQDPQFLISFYEKMQSDKGSIPDRFSAQQFSDYHSELNMSSLELGDSALYFCASSTRLAGGIGAEQFFGPGTRLTVL.

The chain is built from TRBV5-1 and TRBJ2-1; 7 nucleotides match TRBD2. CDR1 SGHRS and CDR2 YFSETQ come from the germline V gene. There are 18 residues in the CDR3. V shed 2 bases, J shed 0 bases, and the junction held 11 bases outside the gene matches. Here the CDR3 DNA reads TGCGCCAGCAGCTTCTCAACCAGCGGGGTGAGCTCCTACAATGAGCAGTTCTTC. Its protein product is CASSFSTSGVSSYNEQFF.

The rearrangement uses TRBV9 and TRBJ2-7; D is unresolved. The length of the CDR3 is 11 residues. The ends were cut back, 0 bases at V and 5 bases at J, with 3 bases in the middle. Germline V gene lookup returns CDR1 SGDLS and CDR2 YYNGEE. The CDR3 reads CASSVVDEQYF. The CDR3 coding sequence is TGTGCCAGCAGCGTAGTAGACGAGCAGTACTTC.